This TCR beta chain was profiled in a study of cytomegalovirus exposure and HLA in healthy donors. The study ran its PCR with 60 Vbeta and 13 Jbeta primers. Here immunoSEQ multiplex PCR was the method, and the copy in TCRdb shows in-frame clones only, minus some. The table shows roughly 100,000 clones, with approximately 72% occurring only once. CDR3 size: 13 residues. V was cut by 5 bases and J by 5 bases, with 12 bases left in between. From germline, CDR1 is MNHNY and CDR2 SVGAGI (reference sequence). The material sequenced was PBMCs. The sequence was collected from a man in his thirties or forties in good health and CMV-seronegative. This sequence joins TRBV6-6 and TRBJ1-2, with D unclear. The CDR3 sequence is CASSISWEYGYTF. CDR3 in DNA: TGTGCCAGCAGTATATCCTGGGAGTATGGCTACACCTTC.